Presented here are 21 T cell receptor beta chains from one specimen sequenced in a study of blood T cell repertoires in COVID-19. The table came from immunoSEQ multiplex PCR; TCRdb's copy has only in-frame clones and leaves some out. The sample lists hundreds of thousands of clones; approximately 92% were seen once. Sequences were obtained from PBMCs or T cells enriched from blood (not recorded which). Receptors were obtained from a man aged 25-40 years who had recovered from COVID-19.

The chain combines TRBV4-1 with TRBJ1-6; 7 bases are shared with TRBD1. V lost 3 bases to trimming and J lost 8 bases; unmatched junction nucleotides: 7. CDR1 is MGHRA and CDR2 is YSYEKL in the germline V gene. The CDR3 is made up of 15 amino acids. The CDR3 sequence: CASSHRDSLDSPLHF. CDR3 sequence (DNA): TGCGCCAGCAGCCACCGGGACAGCCTAGATTCACCCCTCCACTTT.

In its sample, this clone was seen once. The chain has TRBV19 and TRBJ1-1; D possibly corresponds to TRBD1 (6 bases). Germline V gene lookup returns CDR1 LNHDA and CDR2 SQIVND (reference sequence). The CDR3 is 18 residues long. V was pared by 5 bases and J by 1 base, with 23 bases between. DNA for the CDR3: TGTGCCAGTAGTCCCTGGGGAGGGGGACTAGTCGGGAACACTGAAGCTTTCTTT. Residues: CASSPWGGGLVGNTEAFF.

V gene TRBV29-1 combines with J gene TRBJ1-1; D is perhaps TRBD1 (6 bases). The CDR3 covers 14 residues. Deletions cut 4 bases from V and 0 bases from J, with 12 bases between. Germline V CDR1 and CDR2: SQVTM, ANQGSEA. The CDR3 loop is CSVVGQGLNTEAFF. CDR3 nucleotide sequence: TGCAGCGTTGTTGGGCAGGGGCTGAACACTGAAGCTTTCTTT.

To note about this clone: This same CDR3 is encoded by further DNA sequences in the sample. This rearrangement joins TRBV28 to TRBJ1-2; no firm D call. Germline CDR1 reads MDHEN; CDR2 reads SYDVKM. V lost 3 bases and J lost 5, with 7 bases in between. The CDR3 extends over 12 amino acids. The CDR3 bases are TGTGCCAGCAGTTTCGGACTGTATGGCTACACCTTC. This sequence encodes CASSFGLYGYTF.

CDR3 sequence reads: CASRDRGYTF. CDR3 sequence (DNA): TGTGCCAGCAGGGACAGGGGCTACACCTTC. This chain connects TRBV2 to TRBJ1-2; 7 nucleotides agree with TRBD1. This CDR3 has 10 amino acids. The junction had 0 bases not matched to a gene; V was cut back by 6 bases and J by 8 bases. CDR1 and CDR2 from the germline V gene are SNHLY and FYNNEI.

V usage is TRBV6-1 and J usage is TRBJ1-1; D remains ambiguous. The germline V gene encodes CDR1 MNHNS and CDR2 SASEGT. The V gene lost 1 base and the J gene lost 0 bases, with 9 bases spanning the gap. The CDR3 runs to 15 residues. CDR3 in DNA: TGTGCCAGCAGTGAAGACATTTCCATGAACACTGAAGCTTTCTTT. This sequence encodes CASSEDISMNTEAFF.

The chain links TRBV25-1 to TRBJ2-5, with 8 positions matching TRBD1. This CDR3 has 15 residues. CDR1 and CDR2 from the germline V gene are MGHDK and SYGVNS. The V gene end was trimmed by 1 base and the J gene end by 7 bases; junction bases not matched to a gene: 8. The CDR3, as DNA: TGTGCCAGCAGTGAATTCGGCAGGGGGCTAGGGACCCAGTACTTC. This codes for CASSEFGRGLGTQYF.

This rearrangement joins TRBV27 to TRBJ1-1; D is unclear. Trimming removed 5 bases from V and 0 bases from J, with 16 bases in between. The CDR3 runs 16 residues. From germline, CDR1 is MNHEY and CDR2 SMNVEV (reference sequence). The CDR3 sequence is CASSLSSATLNTEAFF. The CDR3 DNA reads TGTGCCAGCAGTCTCTCCAGCGCGACCTTGAACACTGAAGCTTTCTTT.

The chain uses TRBV6-5 and TRBJ2-7; no definite D call. The CDR3 runs 11 residues. V was pared by 6 bases and J by 2 bases, with 5 bases between. CDR1 and CDR2 from the germline V gene are MNHEY and SVGAGI. The CDR3, as DNA: TGTGCCAGCAGGGGCCCCTACGAGCAGTACTTC. Amino acid sequence: CASRGPYEQYF.

Only one count was recorded for this clone. The V gene is TRBV15, the J gene TRBJ1-1; D perhaps matches TRBD1 (6 bases). V lost 3 bases, J lost 4 bases, and 15 bases lay in between. CDR1 and CDR2 (germline): LNHNV, YYDKDF (reference sequence). The CDR3 is 15 amino acids. CDR3: CATSSGGHGSTEAFF. CDR3 coding DNA: TGTGCCACCAGCAGCGGGGGGCATGGCAGCACTGAAGCTTTCTTT. Complete variable domain (other parts from reference TRBV15 and TRBJ1-1): DAMVIQNPRYQVTQFGKPVTLSCSQTLNHNVMYWYQQKSSQAPKLLFHYYDKDFNNEADTPDNFQSRRPNTSFCFLDIRSPGLGDTAMYLCATSSGGHGSTEAFFGQGTRLTVV.

V is TRBV3-1 (or the pseudogene TRBV3-2) and J is TRBJ2-1, with TRBD2 identical over 10 bases. V shed 1 base and J 4 bases; nucleotides not matched to a gene: 10. This CDR3 is built from 18 residues. The germline V gene has CDR1 LGHDT and CDR2 YNNKEL (reference sequence). The chain's CDR3 is CASSQVLASGSRYNEQFF. CDR3 DNA: TGTGCCAGCAGCCAAGTTTTGGCTAGCGGGAGCCGGTACAATGAGCAGTTCTTC.

This clone appeared a single time. The chain joins TRBV10-2 to TRBJ2-3, with TRBD2 matching 10 bases. Germline V gene sequence: CDR1 WSHSY, CDR2 SAAADI. V lost 6 bases to trimming and J lost 6 bases; unmatched junction nucleotides: 15. This CDR3 has 17 residues. This CDR3 reads CASRDWGLAGAVDTQYF. The CDR3 region has the DNA TGCGCCAGCAGAGATTGGGGCCTAGCGGGAGCGGTGGATACGCAGTATTTT.

V and J are TRBV5-1 and TRBJ1-4; D gene ambiguous. The V end lost 1 base, the J end lost 4 bases, and 11 bases lay between the germline ends. The CDR3 is 15 amino acids. The germline V gene has CDR1 SGHRS and CDR2 YFSETQ. DNA for the CDR3: TGCGCCAGCAGCTTGACGGCAGAGGGTAATGAAAAACTGTTTTTT. Protein: CASSLTAEGNEKLFF.

The V call is TRBV28, the J call TRBJ2-7, with D perhaps matching TRBD1 (6 bases). Germline V gene data show CDR1 as MDHEN and CDR2 as SYDVKM. V was cut by 5 bases and J by 3 bases, with 17 bases left in between. The CDR3 has 15 residues. CDR3 sequence reads: CASSQGPTIYYEQYF. The CDR3 DNA is TGTGCCAGCAGTCAGGGGCCAACCATCTACTACGAGCAGTACTTC.

The chain recombines TRBV11-2 with TRBJ1-1; D possibly corresponds to TRBD1 (5 bases). The CDR3 extends over 17 amino acids. V shed 4 bases and J shed 2 bases, with 20 bases lying between them. CDR1 is SGHAT and CDR2 is FQNNGV in the germline V gene. DNA of the CDR3: TGTGCCAGCAGCTCTCGTCCAGGGATATCTTCTAACACTGAAGCTTTCTTT. Translated, it gives CASSSRPGISSNTEAFF.

The genes are TRBV7-9 and TRBJ1-5; D is ambiguous. The ends were cut back, 2 bases at V and 5 bases at J, with 7 bases in the middle. Germline CDR1 and CDR2: SEHNR and FQNEAQ (reference sequence). CDR3 length: 13 residues. This chain's CDR3 is CASSLNRDQPQHF. The CDR3 DNA is TGTGCCAGCAGCTTAAACAGAGATCAGCCCCAGCATTTT.

The rearrangement uses TRBV19 and TRBJ1-5; 8 bases are a match to TRBD1. Trimming cost V 3 bases and J 6 bases; bases outside gene matches: 10. The CDR3 is made up of 16 amino acids. Germline CDR1 reads LNHDA; CDR2 reads SQIVND (reference sequence). CDR3 in amino acids: CASSIWGQVLGQPQHF. As DNA, the CDR3 is TGTGCCAGTAGTATCTGGGGACAGGTTCTTGGTCAGCCCCAGCATTTT.

CDR3 nucleotides: TGTGCCAGTTCCAATAGCGGCAACTCCTACAATGAGCAGTTCTTC. It codes for CASSNSGNSYNEQFF. The chain employs TRBV19 and TRBJ2-1; possibly TRBD2 for D (6 bases). CDR3 length: 15 amino acids. V lost 8 bases and J lost 0, with 14 bases in between. Per germline, CDR1 LNHDA and CDR2 SQIVND (reference sequence).

The CDR3 DNA sequence: TGCGCCAGCAGTGGACTAGCGGGAGGGCAAAACATTCAGTACTTC. It is translated as CASSGLAGGQNIQYF. The J gene is TRBJ2-4, the V gene TRBV10-2; 14 bases map to TRBD2. The CDR3 has 15 residues. In germline, CDR1 is WSHSY, CDR2 SAAADI. Trimming removed 4 bases from V and 5 bases from J; junction bases left unmatched: 1.

This clone was observed a handful of times. V is TRBV14 and J is TRBJ2-3; D not certain. Between the trimmed V and J ends, which lost 2 bases and 4 bases, there was a span of 13 bases. From germline, CDR1 is SGHDN and CDR2 FVKESK. The CDR3 is 15 amino acids. Here the CDR3 DNA reads TGTGCCAGCAGCCAATTTAGCTATCTCTCAGATACGCAGTATTTT. Amino acids: CASSQFSYLSDTQYF.

This chain links TRBV3-1 (or the pseudogene TRBV3-2) with TRBJ1-1; no firm D call. This CDR3 is 14 amino acids long. In germline, CDR1 is LGHDT, CDR2 YNNKEL (reference sequence). The V gene lost 4 bases and the J gene lost 0 bases, with 9 bases spanning the gap. The chain's CDR3 is CASSPSGMNTEAFF. In DNA, the CDR3 is TGTGCCAGCAGCCCCTCCGGGATGAACACTGAAGCTTTCTTT.